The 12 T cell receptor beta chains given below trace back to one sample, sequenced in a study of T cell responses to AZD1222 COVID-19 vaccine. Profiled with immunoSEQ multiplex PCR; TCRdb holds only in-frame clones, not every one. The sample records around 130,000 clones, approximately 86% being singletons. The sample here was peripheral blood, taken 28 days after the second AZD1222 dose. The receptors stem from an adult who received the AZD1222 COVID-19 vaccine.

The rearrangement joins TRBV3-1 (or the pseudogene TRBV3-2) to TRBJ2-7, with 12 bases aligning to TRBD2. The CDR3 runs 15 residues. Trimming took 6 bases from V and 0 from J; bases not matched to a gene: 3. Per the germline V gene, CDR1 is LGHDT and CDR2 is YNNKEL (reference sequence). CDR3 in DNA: TGTGCCAGCAGTCGGACTAGCGGGGCCTCCTACGAGCAGTACTTC. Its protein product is CASSRTSGASYEQYF.

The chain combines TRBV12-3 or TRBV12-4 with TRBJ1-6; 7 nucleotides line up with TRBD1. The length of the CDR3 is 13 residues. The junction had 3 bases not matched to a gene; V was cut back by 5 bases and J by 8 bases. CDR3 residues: CASSAGQYSPLHF. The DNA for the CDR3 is TGTGCCAGCAGTGCGGGACAGTATTCACCCCTCCACTTT.

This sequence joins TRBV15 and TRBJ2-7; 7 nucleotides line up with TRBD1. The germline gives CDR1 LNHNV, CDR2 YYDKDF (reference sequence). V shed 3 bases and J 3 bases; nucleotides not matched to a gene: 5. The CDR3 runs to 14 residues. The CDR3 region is CATSSKGQHYEQYF. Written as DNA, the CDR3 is TGTGCCACCAGCAGTAAGGGACAGCACTACGAGCAGTACTTC. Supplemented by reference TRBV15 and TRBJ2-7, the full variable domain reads DAMVIQNPRYQVTQFGKPVTLSCSQTLNHNVMYWYQQKSSQAPKLLFHYYDKDFNNEADTPDNFQSRRPNTSFCFLDIRSPGLGDTAMYLCATSSKGQHYEQYFGPGTRLTVT.

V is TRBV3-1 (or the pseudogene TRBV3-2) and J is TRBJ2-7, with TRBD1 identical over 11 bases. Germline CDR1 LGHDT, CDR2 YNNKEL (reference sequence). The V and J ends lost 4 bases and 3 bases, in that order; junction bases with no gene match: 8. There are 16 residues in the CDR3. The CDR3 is CASSLGLGTGGYEQYF. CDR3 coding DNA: TGTGCCAGCAGCCTCGGCCTCGGGACAGGGGGCTACGAGCAGTACTTC.

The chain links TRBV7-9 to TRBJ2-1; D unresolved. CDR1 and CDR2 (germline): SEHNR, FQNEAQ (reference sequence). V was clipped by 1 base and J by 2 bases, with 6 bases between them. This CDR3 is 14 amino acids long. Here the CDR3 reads CASSLDPPYNEQFF. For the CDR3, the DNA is TGTGCCAGCAGCTTAGACCCGCCCTACAATGAGCAGTTCTTC.

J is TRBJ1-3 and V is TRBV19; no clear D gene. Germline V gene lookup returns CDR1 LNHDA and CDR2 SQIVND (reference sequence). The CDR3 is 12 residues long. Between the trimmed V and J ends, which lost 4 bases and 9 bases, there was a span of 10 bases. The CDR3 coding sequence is TGTGCCAGTAGTACCTACGAGGGCACCATATATTTT. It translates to CASSTYEGTIYF.

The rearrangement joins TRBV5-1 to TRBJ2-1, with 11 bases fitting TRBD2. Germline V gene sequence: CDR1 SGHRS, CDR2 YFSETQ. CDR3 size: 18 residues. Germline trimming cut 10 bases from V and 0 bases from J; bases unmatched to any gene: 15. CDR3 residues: CARNIAGGSCRSYNEQFF. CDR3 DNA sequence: TGCGCCCGGAACATAGCGGGAGGGTCCTGTCGCTCCTACAATGAGCAGTTCTTC.

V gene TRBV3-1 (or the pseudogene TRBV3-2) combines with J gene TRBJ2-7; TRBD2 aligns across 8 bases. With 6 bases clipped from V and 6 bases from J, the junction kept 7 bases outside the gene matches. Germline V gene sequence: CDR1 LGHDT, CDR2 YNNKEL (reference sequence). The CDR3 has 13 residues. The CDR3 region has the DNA TGTGCCAGCAGAGGGGGACTAGAGTCCGAGCAGTACTTC. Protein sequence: CASRGGLESEQYF.

CDR3: CATRRGDEAFF. DNA for the CDR3: TGTGCCACCCGGAGGGGTGATGAAGCTTTCTTT. The chain carries TRBV24-1 and TRBJ1-1; a weak D match, TRBD1 (5 bases). Germline CDR1 KGHDR, CDR2 SFDVKD. V lost 9 bases to trimming and J lost 7 bases, with 11 bases between them. The CDR3 sequence is 11 residues long.

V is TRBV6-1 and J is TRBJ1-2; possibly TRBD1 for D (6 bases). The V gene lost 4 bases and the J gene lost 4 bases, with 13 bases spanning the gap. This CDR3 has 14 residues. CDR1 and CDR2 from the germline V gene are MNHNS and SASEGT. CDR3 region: CASSGLDSFYGYTF. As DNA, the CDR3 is TGTGCCAGCAGTGGCCTGGACAGTTTCTATGGCTACACCTTC.

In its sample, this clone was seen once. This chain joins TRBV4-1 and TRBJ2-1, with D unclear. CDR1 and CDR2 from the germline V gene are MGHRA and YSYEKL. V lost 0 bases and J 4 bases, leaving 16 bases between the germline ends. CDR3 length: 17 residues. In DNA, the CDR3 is TGCGCCAGCAGCCAAGATTTTGCGGCCGGTATATACAATGAGCAGTTCTTC. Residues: CASSQDFAAGIYNEQFF.

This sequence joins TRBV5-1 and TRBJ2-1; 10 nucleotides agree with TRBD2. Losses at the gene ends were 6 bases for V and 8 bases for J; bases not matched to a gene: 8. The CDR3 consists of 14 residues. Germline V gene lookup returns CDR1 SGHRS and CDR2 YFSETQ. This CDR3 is CASKEAGGLDEQFF. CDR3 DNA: TGCGCCAGCAAGGAAGCGGGAGGGTTGGATGAGCAGTTCTTC. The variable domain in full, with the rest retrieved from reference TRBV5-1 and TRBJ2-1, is KAGVTQTPRYLIKTRGQQVTLSCSPISGHRSVSWYQQTPGQGLQFLFEYFSETQRNKGNFPGRFSGRQFSNSRSEMNVSTLELGDSALYLCASKEAGGLDEQFFGPGTRLTVL.